These 12 T cell receptor beta chains originate from one sample sequenced in a study of shared clonotypes between healthy human individuals (TCRdb year 2020). Library construction relied on the immunoSEQ multiplex PCR assay. TCRdb's version of the immuneACCESS table is confined to in-frame rearrangements and falls short of the full clone set. An unresolved V gene accounts for under half of the shortfall where checked; the remainder is of unknown origin. Recorded for this sample are millions of clones; approximately 92% of them occurred a single time. About 0.13% of the sample is taken by the ten largest. Sequenced material: naive CD4+ T cells sorted from blood. In the paper's terms, the cell subset or site label means: CD45RA+ positively selected. Receptor source: a man younger than 30 in good health.

Notes on this clone: Within the sample, other DNA sequences also encode this same CDR3. This chain joins TRBV5-1 and TRBJ1-2, with a weak D call TRBD1 (5 bases). This CDR3 spans 13 amino acids. Germline values: CDR1 SGHRS, CDR2 YFSETQ. Trimming stripped 4 bases from V and 6 bases from J, with 13 bases between. The CDR3 loop reads CASSLQGVDGYTF. In DNA form, the CDR3 reads TGCGCCAGCAGCCTCCAGGGTGTCGATGGCTACACCTTC.

The rearrangement links TRBV30 to TRBJ2-7; 16 positions match TRBD2. CDR3 length: 16 residues. The trim removed 5 bases at V and 4 bases at J, leaving 8 bases unmatched. The germline gives CDR1 GTSNPN, CDR2 SVGIG (reference sequence). Here the CDR3 reads CAWAPGLAGGKYEQYF. CDR3 bases: TGTGCCTGGGCGCCGGGACTAGCGGGAGGGAAGTACGAGCAGTACTTC.

This chain connects TRBV9 to TRBJ1-6; tentative D call: TRBD1 (5 bases). The length of the CDR3 is 15 residues. The ends were cut back, 4 bases at V and 10 bases at J, with 18 bases in the middle. Germline V lookup: CDR1 SGDLS, CDR2 YYNGEE. The CDR3 DNA sequence: TGTGCCAGCAGCACGACCCGGGGGTGGAACTCACCCCTCCACTTT. Its protein product is CASSTTRGWNSPLHF.

This clone was counted once. The rearrangement uses TRBV5-1 and TRBJ1-4, with 10 bases aligning to TRBD1. The CDR3 consists of 17 residues. Per germline, CDR1 SGHRS and CDR2 YFSETQ. With V trimmed by 0 bases and J by 3 bases, 5 bases remained unmatched. This CDR3 is CASSLEGQGVANEKLFF. The CDR3 bases are TGCGCCAGCAGCTTGGAAGGACAGGGGGTAGCTAATGAAAAACTGTTTTTT.

The chain uses TRBV6-5 and TRBJ1-2; 9 nucleotides line up with TRBD1. CDR1 and CDR2 from the germline V gene are MNHEY and SVGAGI. The CDR3 has 15 residues. V was clipped by 8 bases and J by 8 bases; unmatched bases: 15. CDR3 sequence reads: CASVLYPGQGSGYTF. In nucleotides, the CDR3 is TGTGCCAGCGTTTTGTACCCGGGACAGGGATCCGGCTACACCTTC.

The chain is built from TRBV4-3 and TRBJ2-3, with a weak D call TRBD1 (5 bases). Trimming removed 2 bases at V and 5 bases at J, with 14 bases between. Germline values: CDR1 LGHNA, CDR2 YSLEER. The CDR3 contains 15 residues. CDR3 bases: TGCGCCAGCAGCCAAAGTTGGGCTCAGGGAGATACGCAGTATTTT. Translation: CASSQSWAQGDTQYF.

The V and J genes are TRBV6-5 and TRBJ2-3; D gene unclear. Germline lookup yields CDR1 MNHEY and CDR2 SVGAGI. The CDR3 is 14 amino acids. V shed 0 bases and J shed 2 bases, with 6 bases lying between them. The CDR3 sequence is CASSYSSLTDTQYF. CDR3 sequence (DNA): TGTGCCAGCAGTTACTCCTCACTCACAGATACGCAGTATTTT.

J is TRBJ2-7 and V is TRBV18; D not resolved. Germline CDR1 KGHSH, CDR2 LQKENI. The CDR3 length is 15 residues. The V end was cut by 1 base, the J end by 0 bases, with 10 bases between. Here the CDR3 DNA reads TGTGCCAGCTCACCACTTGGCCACAGCTCCTACGAGCAGTACTTC. Translation gives CASSPLGHSSYEQYF.

The chain joins TRBV19 to TRBJ2-7, with TRBD2 matching 14 bases. CDR3 size: 14 residues. Germline V lookup: CDR1 LNHDA, CDR2 SQIVND (reference sequence). After removal of 5 bases from V and 6 bases from J, the junction contained 3 bases not matched to a gene. The CDR3 sequence: CASSSGLAGGEQYF. Here the CDR3 DNA reads TGTGCCAGTAGTTCCGGACTAGCGGGAGGCGAGCAGTACTTC.

The CDR3 spells CASSPSAWGPGELFF. In DNA, the CDR3 is TGCGCCAGCAGCCCGTCGGCTTGGGGTCCCGGGGAGCTGTTTTTT. The V call is TRBV5-1, the J call TRBJ2-2; the D is unclear. Trimming pared 4 bases from V and 6 bases from J, leaving 16 bases between. Germline-derived CDR1 and CDR2 are SGHRS and YFSETQ. The CDR3 has 15 amino acids.

This chain joins TRBV28 and TRBJ2-1; tentative D call: TRBD2 (6 bases). Germline lookup yields CDR1 MDHEN and CDR2 SYDVKM. V lost 1 base and J lost 2, with 9 bases in between. This CDR3 has 15 amino acids. DNA of the CDR3: TGTGCCAGCAGTTTATCGGGGGTAGCCTACAATGAGCAGTTCTTC. It yields the protein CASSLSGVAYNEQFF.

The chain employs TRBV16 and TRBJ2-7, with D possibly matching TRBD1 (7 bases). Per germline, CDR1 KGHSY and CDR2 FQNENV. The V and J ends lost 3 bases and 4 bases respectively, with 19 bases between them. CDR3 length: 16 amino acids. The CDR3 DNA is TGTGCCAGCAGCCATTACAACAGGGGAGGATCGTACGAGCAGTACTTC. Protein product: CASSHYNRGGSYEQYF.